These T cell receptor beta chains were read from a single sample in a study of CD8+CD57+ T cells in acquired aplastic anemia. TCRdb reprocessed the reads via MiXCR and lists one record per CDR3 protein. The table has 300,000 or so distinct CDR3 sequences, 56% seen once. The source material was sorted CD4+, CD8+, or CD8+CD57+ T cells (not recorded which) from PBMCs. These receptors were taken from a human donor with aplastic anemia. The CDR3 runs from the conserved cysteine through the conserved F or W. The D gene is left open where the match is weak. Some rows mark clone size as missing; the rest say once, few, many or name a class of expanded clone.

TRBV5-8	TRBJ2-2	TRBD2	once	CASSRTGTSGELFF	TGCGCCAGCAGCCGTACCGGGACTAGCGGGGAGCTGTTTTTT
TRBV29-1	TRBJ1-4	NA	NA	CSGDWGEKLFF	TGCAGCGGTGATTGGGGGGAGAAACTGTTTTTT
TRBV7-8	TRBJ2-1	TRBD2	few	CASSSRTSGGYNEQFF	TGTGCCAGCAGCTCACGGACTAGCGGGGGCTACAATGAGCAGTTCTTC
TRBV20-1	TRBJ2-7	TRBD2	NA	CGARRTSSSYEQYF	TGCGGTGCTAGACGGACTAGCAGCTCCTACGAGCAGTACTTC
TRBV25-1	TRBJ2-1	TRBD2	once	CASSPRTSGSSEQFF	TGTGCCAGCAGTCCACGGACTAGCGGGAGTTCTGAGCAGTTCTTC
TRBV9	TRBJ1-1	NA	NA	CASSPSGINTEAFF	TGTGCCAGCAGCCCCTCGGGGATCAACACTGAAGCTTTCTTT
TRBV20-1	TRBJ2-3	NA	many	CSADHSGISDTQYF	TGCAGTGCAGACCACTCAGGGATATCAGATACGCAGTATTTT
TRBV18	TRBJ1-2	TRBD1	NA	CASSPQGQGYGYTF	TGTGCCAGCTCACCCCAGGGACAGGGATACGGCTACACCTTC
TRBV7-8	TRBJ2-2	NA	many	CASSLVDLRGANTGELFF	TGTGCCAGCAGCTTAGTCGACCTTCGGGGTGCGAACACCGGGGAGCTGTTTTTT
TRBV12-3/TRBV12-4	TRBJ1-1	NA	NA	CASSLRGLTEAFF	TGTGCCAGCAGTTTGCGGGGGCTAACTGAAGCTTTCTTT
TRBV6-6	TRBJ2-7	NA	many	CASSLLGRGDYEQYF	TGTGCCAGCAGCCTATTAGGCAGGGGGGACTACGAGCAGTACTTC
TRBV7-8	TRBJ2-5	TRBD2	few	CASHPGGGETQYF	TGTGCCAGTCACCCGGGGGGTGGAGAGACCCAGTACTTC
TRBV7-8	TRBJ1-5	NA	NA	CASSLVGQGSNQPQHF	TGTGCCAGCAGCTTAGTTGGGCAGGGAAGCAATCAGCCCCAGCATTTT
TRBV20-1	TRBJ2-5	NA	NA	CSAIVSGLIGGEGQETQYF	TGCAGTGCTATAGTTTCAGGCCTAATAGGCGGCGAGGGGCAAGAGACCCAGTACTTC
TRBV2	TRBJ1-3	NA	many	CASSEAPSINSGNTIYF	TGTGCCAGCAGTGAAGCGCCGTCTATTAACTCTGGAAACACCATATATTTT
TRBV4-3	TRBJ2-1	NA	NA	CASSQDGTVDNEQFF	TGCGCCAGCAGCCAAGATGGGACTGTGGACAATGAGCAGTTCTTC
TRBV2	TRBJ2-1	TRBD2	NA	CASRPGLAGGGEQFF	TGTGCCAGCAGACCGGGACTAGCGGGAGGGGGTGAGCAGTTCTTC
TRBV7-9	TRBJ1-2	TRBD1	NA	CASSLTTGMIGRYGYTF	TGTGCCAGCAGCTTAACGACAGGGATGATAGGTCGGTATGGCTACACCTTC
TRBV20-1	TRBJ2-7	NA	NA	CSAALDEQYF	TGCAGTGCCGCCTTAGACGAGCAGTACTTC
TRBV6-6	TRBJ2-7	NA	NA	CASSGTSAYEQYF	TGTGCCAGCAGCGGGACATCCGCCTACGAGCAGTACTTC
TRBV4-1	TRBJ2-3	TRBD1	NA	CASSHTPGTVTDTQYF	TGCGCCAGCAGCCACACACCCGGGACAGTCACAGATACGCAGTATTTT
TRBV2	TRBJ1-6	NA	NA	CARGGSVANSPLHF	TGTGCCAGGGGGGGCAGTGTCGCAAATTCACCCCTCCACTTT
TRBV19	TRBJ2-5	TRBD2	many	CASTSGSIGETQYF	TGTGCCAGTACCAGCGGGAGTATCGGGGAGACCCAGTACTTC
TRBV6-6	TRBJ2-7	TRBD1	many	CASSYRDRDFEQYF	TGTGCCAGCAGTTACCGGGACAGGGATTTCGAGCAGTACTTC
TRBV20-1	TRBJ1-1	TRBD1	few	CSARRTGAVNTEAFF	TGCAGTGCTCGACGGACAGGGGCGGTGAACACTGAAGCTTTCTTT
TRBV15	TRBJ1-3	NA	few	CATTDRQLSGNTIYF	TGTGCCACCACCGACCGACAGCTCTCTGGAAACACCATATATTTT
TRBV10-2	TRBJ2-5	NA	NA	CATNGGSGSVQETQYF	TGCGCCACCAACGGTGGGTCGGGGAGTGTCCAAGAGACCCAGTACTTC
TRBV3-1	TRBJ1-6	TRBD1	many	CASRQTGGGNSPLHF	TGTGCCAGCAGACAGACAGGGGGAGGTAATTCACCCCTCCACTTT
TRBV7-9	TRBJ2-5	NA	NA	CASSLSGTRGETQYF	TGTGCCAGCAGCTTGTCCGGGACTCGGGGAGAGACCCAGTACTTC
TRBV7-9	TRBJ2-7	TRBD1	NA	CASSSDRGAYEQYF	TGTGCCAGCAGCTCGGACAGGGGAGCCTACGAGCAGTACTTC
TRBV29-1	TRBJ2-7	TRBD2	NA	CSVVSGADYEQYF	TGCAGCGTTGTAAGCGGGGCAGATTACGAGCAGTACTTC
TRBV9	TRBJ1-5	TRBD1	NA	CASSDGTVRSNQPQHF	TGTGCCAGCAGCGACGGGACAGTCCGAAGCAATCAGCCCCAGCATTTT
TRBV20-1	TRBJ2-1	NA	NA	CSAINTSYNEQFF	TGCAGTGCTATTAATACCTCCTACAATGAGCAGTTCTTC
TRBV6-2/TRBV6-3	TRBJ1-1	NA	NA	CASRPQGGGLAEAFF	TGTGCCAGCAGGCCTCAGGGAGGAGGGCTGGCTGAAGCTTTCTTT
TRBV5-1	TRBJ2-7	TRBD1	NA	CASSLVQGALGGEQYF	TGCGCCAGCAGCTTGGTACAGGGGGCCCTCGGGGGGGAGCAGTACTTC
TRBV20-1	TRBJ2-5	NA	NA	CSARGRVPGETQYF	TGCAGTGCTAGGGGCAGGGTTCCCGGGGAGACCCAGTACTTC
TRBV7-9	TRBJ1-2	NA	few	CASGSDYGYTF	TGTGCCAGCGGCTCGGACTATGGCTACACCTTC
TRBV24-1	TRBJ1-1	TRBD1	NA	CATSDPGTGNTEAFF	TGTGCCACCAGTGATCCAGGGACAGGGAACACTGAAGCCTTCTTT
TRBV20-1	TRBJ2-5	TRBD1	NA	CSARAKPDRAGETQYF	TGCAGTGCTAGAGCGAAACCGGACAGGGCCGGGGAGACCCAGTACTTC
TRBV5-1	TRBJ1-4	NA	many	CASSFSGGDEKLFF	TGCGCCAGCAGCTTCTCCGGGGGAGATGAAAAACTGTTTTTT
TRBV20-1	TRBJ2-7	NA	NA	CSASPPLGSYEQYF	TGCAGTGCCTCCCCCCCACTAGGGAGCTACGAGCAGTACTTC
TRBV20-1	TRBJ2-1	NA	medium-sized	CSARDSAGSGEQFF	TGCAGTGCTAGAGATTCCGCAGGGTCAGGTGAGCAGTTCTTC
TRBV20-1	TRBJ2-3	TRBD2	once	CSARDWAGGSDTQYF	TGCAGTGCTAGAGATTGGGCGGGAGGTTCAGATACGCAGTATTTT
TRBV7-6	TRBJ2-7	NA	few	CASSAAGGARRQYF	TGTGCCAGCAGCGCAGCTGGGGGGGCGAGGCGGCAGTACTTC
TRBV12-3/TRBV12-4	TRBJ2-5	NA	NA	CASAVSGGGANGETQYF	TGTGCCAGTGCAGTTTCTGGTGGGGGGGCCAACGGAGAGACCCAGTACTTC
TRBV18	TRBJ2-7	NA	NA	CASSPNPNGTYEQYF	TGTGCCAGCTCACCAAATCCTAACGGGACCTACGAGCAGTACTTC
TRBV7-9	TRBJ2-2	TRBD2	NA	CASILAGATGELFF	TGTGCCAGCATCCTAGCGGGGGCGACCGGGGAGCTGTTTTTT